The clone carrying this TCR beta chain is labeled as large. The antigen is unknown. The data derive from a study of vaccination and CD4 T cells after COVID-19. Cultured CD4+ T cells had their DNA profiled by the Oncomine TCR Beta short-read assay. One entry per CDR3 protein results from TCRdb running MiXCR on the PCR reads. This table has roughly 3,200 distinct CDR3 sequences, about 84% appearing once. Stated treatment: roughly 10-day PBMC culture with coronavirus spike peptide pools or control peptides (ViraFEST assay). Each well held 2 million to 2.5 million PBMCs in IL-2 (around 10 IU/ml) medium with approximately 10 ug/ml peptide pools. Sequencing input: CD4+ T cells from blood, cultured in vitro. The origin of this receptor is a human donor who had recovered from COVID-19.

CDR3 protein: CASSLRLWGGPNEKLFF. In DNA form, the CDR3 reads TGTGCCAGCAGCTTAAGGCTGTGGGGGGGCCCCAATGAAAAACTGTTTTTT. The rearrangement uses TRBV7-2 and TRBJ1-4; TRBD1 is a possible D gene (6 bases). Germline assignment: CDR1 SGHTA and CDR2 FQGNSA. V was pared by 2 bases and J by 5 bases, with 18 bases between. This CDR3 contains 17 residues.